The next 32 T cell receptor beta chains were all read from a single sample in a study of cytomegalovirus exposure and HLA in healthy donors. The primer mix had 60 Vbeta and 13 Jbeta primers. Sequenced by immunoSEQ multiplex PCR; TCRdb stores in-frame clones only, minus some. The data contain tens of thousands of clones, approximately 70% of them singletons. The sequenced sample was PBMCs. The source is a woman aged 45-59 years in good health and CMV-seropositive.

The rearrangement links TRBV7-6 to TRBJ2-5, with a weak D call TRBD2 (6 bases). Germline values: CDR1 SGHVS, CDR2 FNYEAQ. Trimming shortened V by 1 base and J by 0 bases, and 12 bases separated the two germline ends. The CDR3 contains 16 residues. DNA for the CDR3: TGTGCCAGCAGCTTAGGTGACAGCGGGTACCAAGAGACCCAGTACTTC. Its translation is CASSLGDSGYQETQYF.

The V call is TRBV30, the J call TRBJ2-7; 11 bases agree with TRBD2. V lost 1 base and J lost 5; bases outside the gene matches: 7. The germline V gene has CDR1 GTSNPN and CDR2 SVGIG (reference sequence). The length of the CDR3 is 15 residues. The DNA for the CDR3 is TGTGCCTGGAGTGCCACTAGCGGGAGCCAGCACGAGCAGTACTTC. Protein sequence: CAWSATSGSQHEQYF.

This clone appeared a few times. J is TRBJ1-1 and V is TRBV4-3; D possibly corresponds to TRBD1 (6 bases). V lost 3 bases and J 4 bases, leaving 12 bases between the germline ends. CDR1 is LGHNA and CDR2 is YSLEER in the germline V gene. This CDR3 has 14 amino acids. The CDR3 spells CASSHTGRSTEAFF. For the CDR3, the DNA is TGCGCCAGCAGCCACACAGGGCGGTCCACTGAAGCTTTCTTT.

The genes are TRBV28 and TRBJ2-6; tentative D call: TRBD2 (5 bases). The CDR3 is made up of 18 amino acids. Per the germline V gene, CDR1 is MDHEN and CDR2 is SYDVKM. The V and J ends lost 5 bases and 0 bases respectively, with 17 bases between them. As DNA, the CDR3 is TGTGCCAGCAGTAATGAGTTCGGGGAAACCTCTGGGGCCAACGTCCTGACTTTC. This sequence encodes CASSNEFGETSGANVLTF.

This chain connects TRBV2 to TRBJ1-1, with 7 positions matching TRBD1. Germline V CDR1 and CDR2: SNHLY, FYNNEI. The CDR3 loop spans 14 amino acids. V lost 5 bases and J lost 3; bases outside the gene matches: 6. The CDR3: CASSLTDRYTEAFF. DNA of the CDR3: TGTGCCAGCAGTCTAACGGACAGGTACACTGAAGCTTTCTTT.

The V gene is TRBV7-2, the J gene TRBJ2-7; 7 bases map to TRBD1. The CDR3 runs to 14 residues. The V and J ends lost 4 bases and 7 bases, in that order; junction bases with no gene match: 10. Germline CDR1 and CDR2: SGHTA and FQGNSA. The CDR3 DNA reads as TGTGCCAGCAGCTCACAGGGGAATTCGGAGGAGCAGTACTTC. Translation: CASSSQGNSEEQYF. The full variable domain, its missing parts supplied by reference TRBV7-2 and TRBJ2-7, is GAGVSQSPSNKVTEKGKDVELRCDPISGHTALYWYRQSLGQGLEFLIYFQGNSAPDKSGLPSDRFSAERTGGSVSTLTIQRTQQEDSAVYLCASSSQGNSEEQYFGPGTRLTVT.

This clone has just a few counts. The chain is built from TRBV18 and TRBJ1-3; no definite D call. Germline V gene data show CDR1 as KGHSH and CDR2 as LQKENI. Trimming removed 0 bases from V and 0 bases from J, with 12 bases in between. The CDR3 sequence is 17 residues long. CDR3 amino acids: CASSPPLSFNSGNTIYF. CDR3 bases: TGTGCCAGCTCACCACCTCTCAGTTTCAACTCTGGAAACACCATATATTTT.

The rearrangement uses TRBV5-1 and TRBJ2-3; 8 bases align to TRBD1. V lost 2 bases, J lost 1 base, and 6 bases stayed unmatched. This CDR3 spans 16 amino acids. CDR1 is SGHRS, CDR2 YFSETQ, per germline. The CDR3 DNA sequence: TGCGCCAGCAGCTTCAGGGGGCGCGGGGGCACAGATACGCAGTATTTT. This translates into CASSFRGRGGTDTQYF.

The rearrangement uses TRBV6-5 and TRBJ2-3; possible D gene TRBD1, 5 bases. This CDR3 spans 14 amino acids. CDR1 and CDR2 (germline): MNHEY, SVGAGI. V was cut by 8 bases and J by 2 bases, with 14 bases left in between. The CDR3 coding sequence is TGTGCCAGCCGACGGGCAGGGAACACAGATACGCAGTATTTT. Translated, it gives CASRRAGNTDTQYF.

The J gene is TRBJ1-1, the V gene TRBV12-5, with 12 bases that match TRBD1. CDR1 and CDR2 (germline): LGHNT, FRNRAP. V dropped 5 bases and J dropped 8; count of bases not matched to a gene: 3. The CDR3 length is 13 residues. CDR3 nucleotide sequence: TGTGCTAGTGGTCGCGGGACAGGGGGCGAAGCTTTCTTT. Protein sequence: CASGRGTGGEAFF. Based on the CDR3 plus reference TRBV12-5 and TRBJ1-1, the full variable domain is DARVTQTPRHKVTEMGQEVTMRCQPILGHNTVFWYRQTMMQGLELLAYFRNRAPLDDSGMPKDRFSAEMPDATLATLKIQPSEPRDSAVYFCASGRGTGGEAFFGQGTRLTVV.

The J gene is TRBJ2-7, the V gene TRBV30; the match to TRBD1 covers 9 bases. Germline trimming cut 5 bases from V and 3 bases from J; bases unmatched to any gene: 5. Per the germline V gene, CDR1 is GTSNPN and CDR2 is SVGIG (reference sequence). CDR3 size: 13 residues. The CDR3 sequence: CAWGTGSGYEQYF. CDR3 nucleotide sequence: TGTGCCTGGGGGACAGGGAGCGGCTACGAGCAGTACTTC.

This chain links TRBV6-1 with TRBJ2-7; D perhaps matches TRBD2 (7 bases). There are 13 residues in the CDR3. V gave up 8 bases and J gave up 2 bases, with 13 bases separating them. The germline gives CDR1 MNHNS, CDR2 SASEGT. DNA for the CDR3: TGTGCCAGCCACCTCGGGGGGCCCTACGAGCAGTACTTC. Translating gives CASHLGGPYEQYF.

The chain joins TRBV2 to TRBJ2-1; D gene unclear. The CDR3 contains 15 residues. Germline CDR1 reads SNHLY; CDR2 reads FYNNEI. Deletions cut 6 bases from V and 14 bases from J, with 26 bases between. The CDR3 DNA reads as TGTGCCAGCAGGACCGATATGGGCTATCCGTACATCGAGTTCTTC. Translated, it gives CASRTDMGYPYIEFF.

CDR3 loop: CASSQGGYLRREETQYF. In DNA form, the CDR3 reads TGCGCCAGCAGCCAAGGAGGATATCTACGGCGGGAGGAGACCCAGTACTTC. V gene TRBV4-1 combines with J gene TRBJ2-5, with 7 bases aligning to TRBD2. The CDR3 has 17 amino acids. V lost 1 base to trimming and J lost 5 bases; unmatched junction nucleotides: 13. The V gene's germline CDR1 is MGHRA and CDR2 YSYEKL.

This clone was counted between two and nine times. V usage is TRBV2 and J usage is TRBJ2-1; weak D call: TRBD1 (6 bases). Trimming took off 3 bases at V and 6 bases at J, with 6 bases between the two ends. The V gene's germline CDR1 is SNHLY and CDR2 FYNNEI. The CDR3 totals 12 residues. CDR3: CASSDRGNEQFF. CDR3 DNA sequence: TGTGCCAGCAGTGACAGGGGCAATGAGCAGTTCTTC.

This chain joins TRBV2 and TRBJ2-2; 10 bases map to TRBD2. CDR3 size: 16 residues. The J segment lost 6 bases and the V segment lost 5 bases, leaving 9 bases of the junction unmatched. Germline assignment: CDR1 SNHLY and CDR2 FYNNEI. The CDR3 nucleotides read TGTGCCAGCAGTCCCAGCGGGGGGGCCGTGTCCGGGGAGCTGTTTTTT. This codes for CASSPSGGAVSGELFF.

This clone was seen a few times. This sequence joins TRBV9 and TRBJ2-1, with a weak D call TRBD2 (7 bases). This CDR3 contains 14 residues. V was trimmed by 0 bases and J by 6 bases, leaving 10 bases between them. From germline, CDR1 is SGDLS and CDR2 YYNGEE. The CDR3 DNA follows: TGTGCCAGCAGCGTAGGGGAGGGGGGCAATGAGCAGTTCTTC. The encoded protein is CASSVGEGGNEQFF.

This rearrangement joins TRBV6-6 to TRBJ1-3; a weak D match, TRBD1 (5 bases). Germline loops: CDR1 MNHNY, CDR2 SVGAGI (reference sequence). Trimming shortened V by 2 bases and J by 7 bases, and 15 bases separated the two germline ends. This CDR3 spans 15 amino acids. CDR3 loop: CASSYARQKVNTIYF. Here the CDR3 DNA reads TGTGCCAGCAGTTACGCCCGACAGAAAGTTAACACCATATATTTT.

Written as DNA, the CDR3 is TGTGCCAGCGGAAACCGGGACAGGGGGCTCATCGGCTATGGCTACACCTTC. Protein product: CASGNRDRGLIGYGYTF. J is TRBJ1-2 and V is TRBV21-1; TRBD1, as called in the table, went unchecked against the DNA. TRBV21-1 is termed a pseudogene. CDR3 size: 17 residues.

The V gene is TRBV5-8, the J gene TRBJ2-7; the D is unclear. The V gene lost 0 bases and the J gene lost 7 bases, with 8 bases spanning the gap. The CDR3 length is 12 residues. Looked up from germline, CDR1 is SGHTS and CDR2 is YDEGEE. CDR3 sequence reads: CASSLALAEQYF. CDR3 nucleotide sequence: TGTGCCAGCAGCTTGGCACTTGCGGAGCAGTACTTC.

The chain employs TRBV5-1 and TRBJ2-7; 7 bases line up with TRBD1. The CDR3 totals 15 residues. Looked up from germline, CDR1 is SGHRS and CDR2 is YFSETQ. V lost 4 bases and J lost 0; bases outside the gene matches: 7. The CDR3 region is CASSGGQPSSYEQYF. DNA of the CDR3: TGCGCCAGCAGCGGGGGACAGCCGAGCTCCTACGAGCAGTACTTC. The variable domain in full, completed from reference TRBV5-1 and TRBJ2-7, reads KAGVTQTPRYLIKTRGQQVTLSCSPISGHRSVSWYQQTPGQGLQFLFEYFSETQRNKGNFPGRFSGRQFSNSRSEMNVSTLELGDSALYLCASSGGQPSSYEQYFGPGTRLTVT.

This chain joins TRBV29-1 and TRBJ2-7; TRBD1 aligns across 7 bases. Trimming cost V 7 bases and J 5 bases; bases outside gene matches: 8. This CDR3 has 12 residues. Germline V gives CDR1 SQVTM, CDR2 ANQGSEA. CDR3 protein: CSGGQAFDEQYF. The DNA of the CDR3 is TGCAGCGGAGGACAGGCTTTCGACGAGCAGTACTTC.

This chain uses TRBV28 with TRBJ2-7; D is undetermined. The V end lost 1 base, the J end lost 3 bases, and 7 bases lay between the germline ends. The germline V gene encodes CDR1 MDHEN and CDR2 SYDVKM. CDR3 length: 13 residues. As DNA, the CDR3 is TGTGCCAGCAGTTTATCATCCAACTACGAGCAGTACTTC. Translated, it gives CASSLSSNYEQYF.

This clone has only a few counts. DNA for the CDR3: TGTGCCAGCAGCTCCTCGACCCAGGGGTTAGTTGAAGCTTTCTTT. Its protein product is CASSSSTQGLVEAFF. The chain carries TRBV7-2 and TRBJ1-1; tentatively, D is TRBD1 (6 bases). The CDR3 loop spans 15 amino acids. Trimming cost V 4 bases and J 7 bases, with 19 bases left between them. Germline V gene data show CDR1 as SGHTA and CDR2 as FQGNSA. The whole variable domain, filled in from reference TRBV7-2 and TRBJ1-1, reads GAGVSQSPSNKVTEKGKDVELRCDPISGHTALYWYRQSLGQGLEFLIYFQGNSAPDKSGLPSDRFSAERTGGSVSTLTIQRTQQEDSAVYLCASSSSTQGLVEAFFGQGTRLTVV.

CDR3 residues: CASSLTQGASGYTF. DNA of the CDR3: TGTGCCAGCAGCCTAACCCAGGGGGCAAGTGGCTACACCTTC. The chain carries TRBV7-6 and TRBJ1-2; 8 positions agree with TRBD1. The trim removed 5 bases at V and 7 bases at J, leaving 9 bases unmatched. Germline values: CDR1 SGHVS, CDR2 FNYEAQ. The CDR3 loop spans 14 amino acids.

The chain is built from TRBV7-6 and TRBJ2-7, with a possible D match to TRBD2 (5 bases). Germline V lookup: CDR1 SGHVS, CDR2 FNYEAQ. There are 16 residues in the CDR3. V gave up 0 bases and J gave up 2 bases, with 14 bases separating them. CDR3 amino acids: CASSLASGVSTYEQYF. CDR3 DNA sequence: TGTGCCAGCAGCTTAGCGAGCGGAGTATCCACCTACGAGCAGTACTTC. The complete variable domain, with remaining parts taken from reference TRBV7-6 and TRBJ2-7, reads GAGVSQSPRYKVTKRGQDVALRCDPISGHVSLYWYRQALGQGPEFLTYFNYEAQQDKSGLPNDRFSAERPEGSISTLTIQRTEQRDSAMYRCASSLASGVSTYEQYFGPGTRLTVT.

The CDR3 bases are TGTGCCAGCAGCCCTGGAGGGAGTGGGGACAATGAGCAGTTCTTC. It yields the protein CASSPGGSGDNEQFF. The chain carries TRBV9 and TRBJ2-1, with a weak D call TRBD2 (6 bases). Germline values: CDR1 SGDLS, CDR2 YYNGEE. Trimming took off 4 bases at V and 5 bases at J, with 16 bases between the two ends. CDR3 length: 15 residues.

The chain combines TRBV19 with TRBJ1-5; D is ambiguous. The V and J ends lost 1 base and 2 bases respectively, with 9 bases between them. The CDR3 has 15 amino acids. Germline V gene data show CDR1 as LNHDA and CDR2 as SQIVND (reference sequence). The CDR3 nucleotides are TGTGCCAGTAGTATAGGAGGAGGTGGCAATCAGCCCCAGCATTTT. It is translated as CASSIGGGGNQPQHF.

CDR3 residues: CASSQQDRIGGDYGYTF. CDR3 in DNA: TGTGCCAGCAGCCAACAAGATAGAATCGGGGGAGACTATGGCTACACCTTC. V and J are TRBV4-2 and TRBJ1-2; tentatively, D is TRBD1 (5 bases). V lost 2 bases to trimming and J lost 3 bases, with 19 bases between them. CDR3 length: 17 residues. The germline V gene has CDR1 LGHNA and CDR2 YNFKEQ.

The rearrangement uses TRBV5-1 and TRBJ2-7; possibly TRBD2 for D (7 bases). Trimming cost V 0 bases and J 3 bases, with 10 bases left between them. Germline CDR1 and CDR2: SGHRS and YFSETQ. This CDR3 is 14 amino acids long. CDR3 sequence (DNA): TGCGCCAGCAGCTTGGGGGGGGGCTACTACGAGCAGTACTTC. It is translated as CASSLGGGYYEQYF.

The chain has TRBV6-5 and TRBJ1-6; D not resolved. The ends were cut back, 4 bases at V and 8 bases at J, with 15 bases in the middle. Germline lookup yields CDR1 MNHEY and CDR2 SVGAGI. The CDR3 extends over 15 amino acids. The CDR3 nucleotides read TGTGCCAGCAGTTCGACTCCCTCCGGTGATTCACCCCTCCACTTT. Protein: CASSSTPSGDSPLHF.

The chain carries TRBV28 and TRBJ1-2; no reliable D call. Germline CDR1 is MDHEN and CDR2 is SYDVKM. Between the trimmed V and J ends, which lost 5 bases and 3 bases, there was a span of 13 bases. This CDR3 is built from 14 residues. The CDR3 spells CASSPRGGDYGYTF. CDR3 bases: TGTGCCAGCAGTCCCCGGGGAGGCGACTATGGCTACACCTTC.